This TCR beta chain was sequenced in a study of CD8 T cells in ankylosing spondylitis. TCRdb passed the 5' RACE reads through MiXCR, listing each CDR3 protein once. The repertoire holds fewer than 40,000 distinct CDR3 sequences, with around 30% as singletons. This clonotype was recorded many times. Its antigen remains unknown. Notes on the study in general: Reportedly, matched ankylosing spondylitis synovial fluid was significantly enriched for disease-linked clones.

CDR3 length: 15 amino acids. Trimming shortened V by 1 base and J by 2 bases, and 11 bases separated the two germline ends. Germline assignment: CDR1 SGHVS and CDR2 FNYEAQ. J is TRBJ2-5 and V is TRBV7-6, with D unclear. This TCR derives from a male donor with ankylosing spondylitis. The specimen sequenced was synovial fluid, either unsorted or a sorted T cell fraction (not recorded which). This chain's CDR3 is CASSLDLGGQETQYF. DNA for the CDR3: TGTGCCAGCAGCTTAGATTTGGGTGGGCAAGAGACCCAGTACTTC.